The 9 T cell receptor beta chains listed next were all sequenced from one sample in a study of identifying expanded T cells in peripheral blood. Repertoires were generated with immunoSEQ multiplex PCR, while TCRdb's copy carries only in-frame clones and drops some. The sample lists about 94,000 clones, roughly 90% occurring once. Sequencing used blood. These receptor sequences come from a person aged 18-70 years in good health.

The rearrangement links TRBV7-2 to TRBJ2-2, with 7 nucleotides matching TRBD2. Germline trimming cut 4 bases from V and 3 bases from J; bases unmatched to any gene: 5. The CDR3 has 15 residues. The germline gives CDR1 SGHTA, CDR2 FQGNSA. CDR3 sequence (DNA): TGTGCCAGCAGCTCATCCGGGGGGTACACCGGGGAGCTGTTTTTT. Amino acids: CASSSSGGYTGELFF.

V usage is TRBV10-3 and J usage is TRBJ1-2; 7 bases line up with TRBD1. Germline V lookup: CDR1 ENHRY, CDR2 SYGVKD. The CDR3 loop spans 13 amino acids. After removal of 8 bases from V and 6 bases from J, the junction contained 9 bases not matched to a gene. The DNA of the CDR3 is TGTGCCATCCGTTTAGGGGGCGCGCATGGCTACACCTTC. Translating gives CAIRLGGAHGYTF.

The rearrangement joins TRBV25-1 to TRBJ2-3; TRBD1 matches at 7 bases. This CDR3 has 16 residues. Germline CDR1 is MGHDK and CDR2 is SYGVNS. V lost 4 bases, J lost 3 bases, and 10 bases stayed unmatched. The CDR3 DNA sequence: TGTGCCAGCAGTGGAAACAGGGGTATGATGACAGATACGCAGTATTTT. Encoded protein: CASSGNRGMMTDTQYF.

The chain couples TRBV19 to TRBJ1-2; D perhaps matches TRBD1 (6 bases). This CDR3 is built from 19 residues. V lost 3 bases and J lost 2, with 25 bases in between. Germline CDR1 reads LNHDA; CDR2 reads SQIVND (reference sequence). The CDR3: CASSISPAWGGASNYGYTF. CDR3 in DNA: TGTGCCAGTAGTATCAGCCCCGCCTGGGGGGGGGCTTCGAACTATGGCTACACCTTC.

The chain links TRBV9 to TRBJ2-2; TRBD2 matches 11 bases. The CDR3 length is 17 residues. Germline loops: CDR1 SGDLS, CDR2 YYNGEE. The V and J ends lost 4 bases and 7 bases, in that order; junction bases with no gene match: 12. DNA for the CDR3: TGTGCCAGCAGCTGGCGGCTAGCGGGAGGATCGGGCGGGGAGCTGTTTTTT. It is translated as CASSWRLAGGSGGELFF.

V gene TRBV29-1 combines with J gene TRBJ2-3; D not certain. This CDR3 has 13 residues. The V end lost 2 bases, the J end lost 4 bases, and 10 bases lay between the germline ends. Per the germline V gene, CDR1 is SQVTM and CDR2 is ANQGSEA. CDR3 region: CSVERQDPDTQYF. The CDR3 nucleotides are TGCAGCGTTGAACGGCAGGACCCAGATACGCAGTATTTT.

The rearrangement uses TRBV29-1 and TRBJ2-1; D is tentatively TRBD1 or TRBD2 (6 bases each). Trimming removed 2 bases at V and 0 bases at J, with 23 bases between. The CDR3 is 19 residues long. Germline V gene data show CDR1 as SQVTM and CDR2 as ANQGSEA. CDR3 sequence: CSVESGHYGVGGSYNEQFF. CDR3 nucleotides: TGCAGCGTTGAATCGGGACATTACGGAGTGGGGGGCTCCTACAATGAGCAGTTCTTC.

The chain links TRBV5-4 to TRBJ2-1, with a possible D match to TRBD2 (6 bases). This CDR3 spans 15 amino acids. Trimming stripped 4 bases from V and 3 bases from J, with 14 bases between. Looked up from germline, CDR1 is SGHNT and CDR2 is YYREEE (reference sequence). CDR3 coding DNA: TGTGCCAGCAGCGGCGGACTACCCGTCTACAATGAGCAGTTCTTC. This codes for CASSGGLPVYNEQFF.

This clone has a single count. This chain connects TRBV5-1 to TRBJ1-5; D gene uncertain. V was clipped by 2 bases and J by 5 bases, with 11 bases between them. Germline V gives CDR1 SGHRS, CDR2 YFSETQ. The CDR3 length is 14 residues. The CDR3 coding sequence is TGCGCCAGCAGCTTAGGTGGGCCATATCAGCCCCAGCATTTT. Translation: CASSLGGPYQPQHF.